Listed below are T cell receptor beta chains from one sample, sequenced in a study of blood T cell repertoires in COVID-19. TCRdb's copy holds only in-frame clones and misses some; the assay was immunoSEQ multiplex PCR. The sample has some 350,000 clones, about 83% seen once. The sequencing input was peripheral blood. The receptor set was obtained from a man aged 25 to 40 with active or convalescent COVID-19. The CDR3 runs from the conserved cysteine through the conserved F or W. D genes are given only for firm matches. The size entry is marked missing in some rows and otherwise reads once, few, many or a size class.

J gene | clone size | D gene | V gene | CDR3 protein | CDR3 DNA
TRBJ2-1 | - | TRBD2 | TRBV19 | CASIPRGASGTGEQFF | TGTGCCAGTATCCCAAGGGGGGCTAGCGGGACGGGTGAGCAGTTCTTC
TRBJ2-2 | once | - | TRBV9 | CASRGQGDVRGTGELFF | TGTGCCAGCAGAGGTCAGGGTGATGTGAGAGGCACCGGGGAGCTGTTTTTT
TRBJ1-1 | - | - | TRBV3-1/TRBV3-2 | CASSQELSNTEAFF | TGTGCCAGCAGCCAAGAGCTATCGAACACTGAAGCTTTCTTT
TRBJ2-3 | - | TRBD2 | TRBV7-3 | CASSPLAGGPSTDTQYF | TGTGCCAGCAGCCCCTTAGCGGGGGGGCCTAGCACAGATACGCAGTATTTT
TRBJ2-2 | - | TRBD1 | TRBV5-1 | CASSSGTGRTGELFF | TGCGCCAGCAGTTCCGGGACAGGGCGAACCGGGGAGCTGTTTTTT
TRBJ1-5 | - | - | TRBV12-3/TRBV12-4 | CASSNGINQPQHF | TGTGCCAGCAGCAACGGTATCAATCAGCCCCAGCATTTT
TRBJ1-6 | - | - | TRBV15 | CATSRPRIQGGSPLHF | TGTGCCACCAGCAGGCCCAGGATTCAGGGTGGATCACCCCTCCACTTT
TRBJ2-2 | - | TRBD2 | TRBV11-2 | CASSFSGGSAELFF | TGTGCCAGCAGCTTTAGCGGGGGGTCCGCGGAGCTGTTTTTT
TRBJ2-1 | - | - | TRBV9 | CASSVGQGNEQFF | TGTGCCAGCAGCGTAGGGCAGGGTAATGAGCAGTTCTTC
TRBJ2-7 | - | TRBD2 | TRBV6-1 | CASSEGTSGRRYF | TGTGCCAGCAGTGAGGGGACTAGCGGGAGAAGGTACTTC
TRBJ2-2 | - | TRBD2 | TRBV3-1/TRBV3-2 | CASSRSGRAGGELFF | TGTGCCAGCAGTCGTAGCGGGAGGGCCGGCGGGGAGCTGTTTTTT
TRBJ2-1 | once | TRBD2 | TRBV4-3 | CASSQGRLAGEDEQFF | TGCGCCAGCAGCCAAGGGCGGCTAGCGGGAGAGGATGAGCAGTTCTTC
TRBJ2-5 | - | - | TRBV13 | CASSLRVDQTQYF | TGTGCCAGCAGCTTAAGAGTTGATCAGACCCAGTACTTC
TRBJ1-2 | - | TRBD1 | TRBV6-2/TRBV6-3 | CASSYASGGSYGYTF | TGTGCCAGCAGTTACGCGTCAGGGGGAAGCTATGGCTACACCTTC
TRBJ1-5 | - | - | TRBV6-5 | CASSRVLGGPQHF | TGTGCCAGCAGCCGGGTATTGGGGGGGCCCCAGCATTTT
TRBJ2-7 | - | TRBD2 | TRBV4-2 | CASSQDAAGGSFYEQYF | TGTGCCAGCAGCCAAGATGCAGCGGGAGGTTCCTTTTACGAGCAGTACTTC
TRBJ2-2 | - | TRBD2 | TRBV30 | CAWSFSGGAWNTGELFF | TGTGCCTGGAGCTTTAGCGGGGGGGCGTGGAACACCGGGGAGCTGTTTTTT
TRBJ2-1 | - | - | TRBV9 | CASSVYRDNEQFF | TGTGCCAGCAGCGTATACAGGGACAATGAGCAGTTCTTC
TRBJ2-2 | - | - | TRBV4-3 | CASSQAVREKRGELFF | TGCGCCAGCAGCCAGGCGGTCCGGGAGAAGAGAGGGGAGCTGTTTTTT
TRBJ1-4 | - | - | TRBV3-1/TRBV3-2 | CASSQGHRNEKLFF | TGTGCCAGCAGCCAGGGACACCGTAATGAAAAACTGTTTTTT
TRBJ2-7 | - | TRBD2 | TRBV7-9 | CATGLAGGEQYF | TGTGCCACCGGACTAGCGGGAGGCGAGCAGTACTTC
TRBJ2-7 | - | - | TRBV29-1 | CSVEVRAYEQYF | TGCAGCGTTGAAGTCCGAGCCTACGAGCAGTACTTC
TRBJ1-2 | few | TRBD1 | TRBV28 | CASTETGDAYGYTF | TGTGCCAGCACCGAGACAGGGGATGCCTATGGCTACACCTTC
TRBJ1-5 | - | - | TRBV5-4 | CASSAGQYQPQHF | TGTGCCAGCAGCGCCGGACAGTATCAGCCCCAGCATTTT
TRBJ1-3 | - | - | TRBV9 | CASSNSSLGGFSNTIYF | TGTGCCAGCAGCAACTCCTCCTTGGGAGGGTTTAGCAACACCATATATTTT
TRBJ2-1 | - | TRBD2 | TRBV4-1 | CASSHSGTPRDNEQFF | TGCGCCAGCAGCCACAGCGGGACTCCAAGGGACAATGAGCAGTTCTTC
TRBJ1-4 | - | - | TRBV28 | CASSFRQGGEKLFF | TGTGCCAGCAGTTTCCGGCAGGGAGGTGAAAAACTGTTTTTT
TRBJ2-3 | once | TRBD1 | TRBV4-1 | CASSHEQGDTQYF | TGCGCCAGCAGCCATGAACAGGGGGATACGCAGTATTTT
TRBJ1-2 | - | - | TRBV6-5 | CASSSPGHSAYGYTF | TGTGCCAGCAGTTCTCCGGGACACAGTGCCTATGGCTACACCTTC
TRBJ2-2 | - | - | TRBV6-5 | CASSYSFRSGELFF | TGTGCCAGCAGTTACTCCTTCAGGTCCGGGGAGCTGTTTTTT
TRBJ2-3 | once | TRBD2 | TRBV4-1 | CASSRVLAGVTDTQYF | TGCGCCAGCAGCCGCGTACTAGCGGGAGTCACAGATACGCAGTATTTT